This T cell receptor beta chain was recorded in a study of regulatory T cells in long-lasting Graves disease (dated by TCRdb to 2020 to 2022). Looking at the study overall: To count as having persistent Graves' disease, a patient had to have received antithyroid drug treatment for over 5 years with TSH receptor autoantibodies remaining persistently positive. Persistent Graves' disease patients in the clinical cohort had taken antithyroid drugs for around 11 years on average. Peripheral blood TCR sequencing and RNA sequencing compared persistent Graves' disease patients with newly diagnosed Graves' disease patients. The study took place in China and was registered as a clinical trial. A total of some 33 samples were covered by TCR sequencing, comprising approximately 13 persistent and around 20 newly diagnosed Graves' disease patients. The study at large found these results: As a limitation, the authors acknowledged that the small sample size may reduce accuracy. The study examined only peripheral blood because the primary lesion, thyroid tissue, could not be accessed. Preferential use of TRBV28, TRBJ1-2 and TRBJ2-5 was observed in persistent disease, whereas TRBV20-1 and TRBJ2-1 were favored in newly diagnosed disease. Persistent Graves' disease patients showed lower TCR Shannon entropy and fewer highly expanded clones than newly diagnosed patients, suggesting clonal expansion. More public clonotypes were shared among persistent patients (about 2,800) than among newly diagnosed patients (roughly 1,000). Only the TCR beta chain was sequenced and analyzed.

This clonotype was observed a few times. It lacks a known antigen. It has no much larger one-base neighbor in the sample; base qualities were not kept. This specimen's time point label, per the study, means: persistent/refractory GD, antithyroid drugs over 5 years with positive TRAb. For both TCR sequencing and RNA sequencing, RNA was extracted from PBMCs using TRIzol. Graves' disease was diagnosed according to American Thyroid Association guidelines. The patients came from an endocrinology department in Xi'an, China. Each patient gave approximately 9 milliliters of peripheral blood, collected in an EDTA anticoagulant tube. PBMCs were isolated by Ficoll Paque Plus density gradient separation without further T cell sorting. An Agilent 2100 Bioanalyzer and agarose gel were used to check RNA quality, while a NanoDrop 2000 measured RNA concentration. Library prep was done by multiplex PCR. The sequencer was an Illumina HiSeq 4000. TCR beta libraries were built with iRepertoire HTBI primers and Arm-PCR amplification of CDR3 regions. Before sequencing, the PCR products underwent gel purification. As for how the authors treated the data: Gene usage analysis of CDR3 amino acid clonotypes relied on the roughly 58 TRBV and 15 or so TRBJ segments identified across samples. Filtered high-quality paired reads were merged into contigs using COPE and FqMerger. BLAST was used to align contigs to IMGT TRBV, TRBD and TRBJ reference genes, with CDR3 defined following IMGT. Clonotypes above 0.1% frequency were classified as highly expanded clones. Shannon entropy served as the measure of repertoire diversity, while the Gini coefficient captured V-J evenness. Public clonotypes were defined as clonotypes shared by more than one individual. Using fastp at Q25 and MiXCR, TCRdb reprocessed the public reads and kept productive beta chains. Each entry merges the rows of one CDR3 protein and shows their most common DNA and genes. The V and J calls here are based on TCRdb, not the publication. The sample table shows about 660,000 distinct CDR3 sequences, and 25% to 30% are seen once. The ten largest clonotypes hold about 40% of the sample.

Sequences SGDLS (CDR1) and YYNGEE (CDR2) are obtained from the germline V gene. Between the V and J ends, shortened by 4 bases and 7 bases respectively, the junction contains 15 bases. Counted from cysteine to phenylalanine, this CDR3 has 13 amino acids. Only the CDR3 DNA is retained, 39 bases long and in frame from the first base. This chain is built from TRBV9 and TRBJ2-7, and TRBD1 may be the D gene, going by 6 matching bases. The TCR sequence derives from a female donor with Graves disease. The sample here was peripheral blood mononuclear cells (PBMCs), taken when the disease was refractory, from a patient treated with antithyroid drugs. CDR3 sequence: CASSTKTGGEQYF. The DNA sequence is TGTGCCAGCAGCACCAAGACAGGCGGAGAGCAGTACTTC.